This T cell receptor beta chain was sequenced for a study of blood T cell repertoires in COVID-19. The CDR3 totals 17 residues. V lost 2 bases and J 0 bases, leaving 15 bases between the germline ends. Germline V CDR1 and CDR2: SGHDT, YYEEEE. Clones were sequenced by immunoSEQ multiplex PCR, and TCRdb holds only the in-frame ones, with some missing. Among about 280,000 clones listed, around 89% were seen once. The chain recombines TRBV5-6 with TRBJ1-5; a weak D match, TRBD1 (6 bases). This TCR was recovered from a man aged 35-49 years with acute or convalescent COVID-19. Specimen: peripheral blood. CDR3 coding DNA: TGTGCCAGCAGCTTATCCGGGACAACGATTAGCAATCAGCCCCAGCATTTT. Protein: CASSLSGTTISNQPQHF.